This record concerns one T cell receptor (beta chain) sequence. This specimen comes from a study of blood T cell repertoires in COVID-19. As for the study in general: COVID-19 samples from acute and convalescent phases originated in the United States, Italy and Spain. T cells, B-cell-depleted T cells, or PBMCs provided the cDNA or gDNA that served as material.

Some clones are missing from TCRdb's copy, which holds only in-frame ones; the method was immunoSEQ multiplex PCR. The sample holds about 200,000 clones, approximately 85% seen once. Recruitment covered some 25 US areas and drew participants whose ages spanned about 18 to 100 years. Clinical history as reported by participants underpinned cohort assignment. Source material: PBMCs or T cells enriched from blood (not recorded which). This TCR was recovered from a man aged 40-49 years with acute COVID-19.

The CDR3 spells CASSQLGLVYEQYF. CDR3 coding DNA: TGCGCCAGCAGCCAACTCGGACTAGTCTACGAGCAGTACTTC. V gene TRBV4-1 combines with J gene TRBJ2-7, with 7 bases that match TRBD2. The CDR3 runs to 14 residues. The ends lost 2 bases at V and 3 bases at J; junction bases unmatched: 4. Germline V CDR1 and CDR2: MGHRA, YSYEKL.